The next 8 T cell receptor beta chains were all read from a single sample in a study of T cells in Graves' hyperthyroidism and ophthalmopathy. Authors of the study amplified TCR beta CDR3 regions from RNA transcripts. RT-PCR in the first round (using the HTBI primer set) targeted the TCR CDR3. TCRdb ran MiXCR on the multiplex PCR reads and lists one entry per CDR3 protein. In the table there are about 640,000 distinct CDR3 sequences, around 21% of which are singletons. Specimen: blood. Receptors originate from a man aged 25 to 45 with Graves' ophthalmopathy.

CDR3 nucleotide sequence: TGCAGTGCCACGAGGGGGCTAGCAGGGACCGGGGAGCTGTTTTTT. Amino acid sequence: CSATRGLAGTGELFF. The J gene is TRBJ2-2, the V gene TRBV20-1; TRBD1 agrees at 7 bases. The V gene's germline CDR1 is DFQATT and CDR2 SNEGSKA (reference sequence). CDR3 length equals 15 residues. V lost 6 bases to trimming and J lost 5 bases; unmatched junction nucleotides: 12.

In this sample, this clonotype turned up many times. The chain has TRBV11-3 and TRBJ1-1; 8 bases are shared with TRBD1. The CDR3 sequence is 15 residues long. Germline CDR1 and CDR2: SGHNT and YENEEA. The V gene end was trimmed by 2 bases and the J gene end by 0 bases; junction bases not matched to a gene: 2. CDR3 protein: CASSLTGGMNTEAFF. For the CDR3, the DNA is TGTGCCAGCAGCTTAACAGGGGGGATGAACACTGAAGCTTTCTTT.

This clonotype was found a few times. The CDR3 is CASSAPTRWAGGGQPQHF. The CDR3 DNA reads as TGTGCCAGCAGTGCGCCAACTAGATGGGCAGGGGGCGGACAGCCCCAGCATTTT. V and J are TRBV6-1 and TRBJ1-5, with 8 nucleotides matching TRBD1. This CDR3 region has 18 residues. V shed 4 bases, J shed 7 bases, and the junction held 18 bases outside the gene matches. Germline lookup yields CDR1 MNHNS and CDR2 SASEGT.

This clonotype has only a few counts. The chain joins TRBV9 to TRBJ2-5; 11 bases align to TRBD2. The CDR3 is 18 amino acids. Looked up from germline, CDR1 is SGDLS and CDR2 is YYNGEE. Trimming at V came to 3 bases and at J to 4 bases, leaving 14 bases not matched to a gene. The CDR3 DNA reads TGTGCCAGCAGCGAGGGACACATACTAGCGGGAGTGAGAGAGACCCAGTACTTC. Translated: CASSEGHILAGVRETQYF.

V gene TRBV20-1 combines with J gene TRBJ1-1, with D uncertain. In germline, CDR1 is DFQATT, CDR2 SNEGSKA (reference sequence). Trimming pared 0 bases from V and 5 bases from J, leaving 13 bases between. The CDR3 totals 14 residues. The CDR3 DNA sequence: TGCAGTGCTAGAGATCGGACTTCTACGACTGAAGCTTTCTTT. Encoded protein: CSARDRTSTTEAFF.

This clonotype was picked up many times. V gene TRBV11-1 combines with J gene TRBJ2-1, with D unresolved. CDR3 length: 14 residues. The V end was cut by 2 bases, the J end by 8 bases, with 13 bases between. Per the germline V gene, CDR1 is SGHAT and CDR2 is FQDESV (reference sequence). CDR3 DNA: TGTGCCAGCAGCTTAAAAGAAGGACCAGATGAGCAGTTCTTC. It encodes CASSLKEGPDEQFF.

The chain joins TRBV19 to TRBJ2-2; weak D call: TRBD2 (7 bases). Germline values: CDR1 LNHDA, CDR2 SQIVND (reference sequence). The V end lost 3 bases, the J end lost 4 bases, and 12 bases lay between the germline ends. There are 15 residues in the CDR3. The DNA for the CDR3 is TGTGCCAGTAGTATCCGGGGGGCGGGCACCGGGGAGCTGTTTTTT. Protein sequence: CASSIRGAGTGELFF.

The chain employs TRBV29-1 and TRBJ2-3; D not certain. The CDR3 length is 12 residues. Trimming removed 8 bases from V and 1 base from J, with 10 bases in between. Germline CDR1 SQVTM, CDR2 ANQGSEA. CDR3 in DNA: TGCAGCTTTTCCGAACGCACAGATACGCAGTATTTT. It encodes CSFSERTDTQYF.